This T cell receptor (beta chain) was found in a study of T cell changes during pregnancy in multiple sclerosis (dated by TCRdb to the late 2010s). Background for the entire study: The study looked at changes in the T cell repertoire across pregnancy in women with multiple sclerosis.

Trimming costs V 2 bases and J 2 bases, and their ends lie 10 bases apart. Spanning cysteine to phenylalanine, the CDR3 consists of 14 amino acids. Of the read, only the CDR3 DNA is kept; its 42 bases are in frame from base 1. From a lookup of the germline V gene (reference sequence), CDR1 and CDR2 are GTSNPN and SVGIG. The library came from the immunoSEQ multiplex PCR assay. The clones in this table, taken by TCRdb from immuneACCESS, are in-frame only. Not every clone is retained; where verified, under half of the shortfall comes from an unresolved V gene, and the cause of the rest is unknown. This sample comprises more than 35,000 clones, about 91% of them detected only once. The leading ten clones occupy around 0.41% of the sample. Of note for this clone: There is no known antigen for this receptor. No clone much larger than this one lies a single base away; base qualities are absent.

The TCR was taken from a female donor in good health, enrolled as a control in a pregnancy study. The V and J genes are TRBV30 and TRBJ1-5, with the D gene not clear enough to name. This sample comprised CD4+ T cells from peripheral blood mononuclear cells, obtained in the third trimester of pregnancy. This receptor carries the CDR3 CAWSPDQGNQPQHF. The nucleotide sequence reads as follows: TGTGCCTGGAGTCCGGATCAGGGCAATCAGCCCCAGCATTTT.